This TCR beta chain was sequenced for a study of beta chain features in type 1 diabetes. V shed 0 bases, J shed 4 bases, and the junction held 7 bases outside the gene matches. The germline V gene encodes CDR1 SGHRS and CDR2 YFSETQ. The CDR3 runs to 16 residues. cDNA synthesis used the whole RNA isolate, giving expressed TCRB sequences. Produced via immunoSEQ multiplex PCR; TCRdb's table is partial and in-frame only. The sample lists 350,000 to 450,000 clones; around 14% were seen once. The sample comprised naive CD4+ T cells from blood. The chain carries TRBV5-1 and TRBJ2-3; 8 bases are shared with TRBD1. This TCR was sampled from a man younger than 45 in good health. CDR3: CASSLGPSTGADTQYF. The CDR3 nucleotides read TGCGCCAGCAGCTTGGGACCGTCGACAGGGGCAGATACGCAGTATTTT.